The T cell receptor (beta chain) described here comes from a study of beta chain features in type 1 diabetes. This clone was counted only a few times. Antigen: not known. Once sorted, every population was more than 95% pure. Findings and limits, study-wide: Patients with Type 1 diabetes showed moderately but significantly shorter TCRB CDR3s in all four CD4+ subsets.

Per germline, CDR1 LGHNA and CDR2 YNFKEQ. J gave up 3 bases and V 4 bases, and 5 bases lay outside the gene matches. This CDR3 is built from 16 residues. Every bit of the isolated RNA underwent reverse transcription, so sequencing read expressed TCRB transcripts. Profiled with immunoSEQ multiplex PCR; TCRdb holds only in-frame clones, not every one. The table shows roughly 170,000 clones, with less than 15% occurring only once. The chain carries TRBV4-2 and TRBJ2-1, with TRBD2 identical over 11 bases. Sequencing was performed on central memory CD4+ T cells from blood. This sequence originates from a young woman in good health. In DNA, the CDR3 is TGTGCCAGCAGCCTACAGACTAGCGGGGACTACAATGAGCAGTTCTTC. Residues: CASSLQTSGDYNEQFF.